Listed below are T cell receptor beta chains from one sample, sequenced in a study of T cell repertoires in cytomegalovirus infection. MiXCR was run by TCRdb on the reads, yielding one entry per CDR3 protein. The top ten hold 4.6% of the sample, which has fewer than 200,000 distinct CDR3 sequences, 8% to 10% seen once. The sample consisted of PBMCs. These receptors came from a human donor in good health (CMV status not recorded). Some clones in this sample may be carry-over from other donors' samples. The CDR3 runs from the conserved cysteine through the conserved F or W. The D gene is left open where the match is weak. Some rows mark clone size as missing; the rest say once, few, many or name a class of expanded clone.

J	size	V	D	DNA	CDR3
TRBJ1-3	-	TRBV6-2/TRBV6-3	-	TGTGCCAGCAACGAAGAGACCGGCCCCTCTGGAAACACCATATATTTT	CASNEETGPSGNTIYF
TRBJ2-1	few	TRBV4-3	TRBD2	TGCGCCAGCAGCCAAGATCTGACTAGCGTCCTTGAGCAGTTCTTC	CASSQDLTSVLEQFF
TRBJ2-1	-	TRBV27	TRBD1	TGTGCCAGCAGTTTTTCCAGGGGGCGCTACAATGAGCAGTTCTTC	CASSFSRGRYNEQFF
TRBJ2-1	few	TRBV20-1	TRBD2	TGCAGTGCTAGAGATCCGCTAGCGGGGTCTTACAATGAGCAGTTCTTC	CSARDPLAGSYNEQFF
TRBJ2-5	many	TRBV6-5	TRBD2	TGTGCCAGCAGCTCTAGCGGGGGAAAGACCCAGTACTTC	CASSSSGGKTQYF
TRBJ2-2	many	TRBV7-8	-	TGTGCCAGCAGCTATGGGTCCGGGGAGCTGTTTTTT	CASSYGSGELFF
TRBJ2-7	many	TRBV7-9	-	TGTGCCAGCAAAAAAACAGGAGACACCTACGAGCAGTACTTC	CASKKTGDTYEQYF
TRBJ2-1	many	TRBV7-8	TRBD2	TGTGCCAGCAGCTTACGTGGGTCTAGCGGGGGATTTGAGCAGTTCTTC	CASSLRGSSGGFEQFF
TRBJ1-4	many	TRBV2	-	TGTGCCAGCATGGAGGGTACTAATGAAAAACTGTTTTTT	CASMEGTNEKLFF
TRBJ2-7	-	TRBV10-1	-	TGCGCCAGCAGTGAACTACGGGACGGCTACGAGCAGTACTTC	CASSELRDGYEQYF